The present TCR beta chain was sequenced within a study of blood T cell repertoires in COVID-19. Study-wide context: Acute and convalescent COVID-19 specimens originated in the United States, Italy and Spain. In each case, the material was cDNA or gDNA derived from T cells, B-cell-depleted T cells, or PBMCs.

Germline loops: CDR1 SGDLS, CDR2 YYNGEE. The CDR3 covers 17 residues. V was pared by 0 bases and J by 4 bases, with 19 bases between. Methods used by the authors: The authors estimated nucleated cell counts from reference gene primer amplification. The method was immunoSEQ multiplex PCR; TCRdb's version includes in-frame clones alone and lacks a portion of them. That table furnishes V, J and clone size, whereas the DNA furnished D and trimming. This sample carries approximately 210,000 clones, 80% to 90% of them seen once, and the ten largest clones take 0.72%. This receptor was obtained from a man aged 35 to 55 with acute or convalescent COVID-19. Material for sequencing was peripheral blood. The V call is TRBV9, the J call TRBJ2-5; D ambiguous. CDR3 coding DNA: TGTGCCAGCAGCGTAGGAGTAGACGGGTCAGCGACAGAGACCCAGTACTTC. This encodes CASSVGVDGSATETQYF.